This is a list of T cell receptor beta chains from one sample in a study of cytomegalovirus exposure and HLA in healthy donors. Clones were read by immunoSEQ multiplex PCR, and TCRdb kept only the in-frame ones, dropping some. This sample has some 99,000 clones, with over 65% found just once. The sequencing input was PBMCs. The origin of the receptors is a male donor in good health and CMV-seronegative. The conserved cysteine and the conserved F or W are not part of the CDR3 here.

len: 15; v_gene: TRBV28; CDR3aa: ASIRHGTGRVNQPQH
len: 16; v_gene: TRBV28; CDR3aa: ASSFWGEAGALSNEQF
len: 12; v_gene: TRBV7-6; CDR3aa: ASSLTMWGGEAF
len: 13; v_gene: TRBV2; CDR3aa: ASSGSGWAYNEQF
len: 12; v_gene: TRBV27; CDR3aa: ASSWTGGTYEQY
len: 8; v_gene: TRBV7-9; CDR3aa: ASSAEEQY
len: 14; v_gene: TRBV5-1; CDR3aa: ASSLGLTGVSPEAF
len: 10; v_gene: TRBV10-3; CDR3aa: AISVGNHEQY
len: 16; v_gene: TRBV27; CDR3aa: ASSLFLGPRTGGYEQY
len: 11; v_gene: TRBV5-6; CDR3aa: ASSSQRPGEQY
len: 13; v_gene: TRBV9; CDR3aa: ASSAHTANSYEQY
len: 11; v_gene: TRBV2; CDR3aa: ASSEQGINEQF
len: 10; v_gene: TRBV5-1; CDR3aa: ASSFLTGELF
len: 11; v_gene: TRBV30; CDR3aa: AWSRDREDEQF
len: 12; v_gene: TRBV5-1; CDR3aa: ASSYGTGDEKLF
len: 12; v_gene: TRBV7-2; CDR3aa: ASSLLGQGTEAF
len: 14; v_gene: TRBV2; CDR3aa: ASREGHGSPSYEQY
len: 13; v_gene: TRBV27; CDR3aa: ASRTGGALGYEQY
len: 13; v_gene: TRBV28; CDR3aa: ASSEQGARNTEAF
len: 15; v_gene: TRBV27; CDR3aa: ASSLRGRGSPVNTQY
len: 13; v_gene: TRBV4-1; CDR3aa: ASSQEQTSGNTIY
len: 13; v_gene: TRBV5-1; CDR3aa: ASSFRLAGGDTQY
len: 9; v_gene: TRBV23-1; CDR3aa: ASSILGEQY
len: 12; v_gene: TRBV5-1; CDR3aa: ASSLRTSNNEQF
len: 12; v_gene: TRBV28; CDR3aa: ASSSGGDSRGYT
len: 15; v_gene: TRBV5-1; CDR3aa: ASSLVEGQGRGDTQY
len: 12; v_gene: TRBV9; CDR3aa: ASSPTGRSYEQY
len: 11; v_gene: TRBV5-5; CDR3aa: ASSLGQNYGYT
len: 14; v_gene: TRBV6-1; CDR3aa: ASSEAQGQGGEKLF
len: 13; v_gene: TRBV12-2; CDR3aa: ASRLRGLGPYEQY
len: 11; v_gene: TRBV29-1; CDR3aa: SVDRGLRNEQF
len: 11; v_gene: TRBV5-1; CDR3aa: ASRLAEINEQF
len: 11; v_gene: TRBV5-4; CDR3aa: ASSPTEADTQY
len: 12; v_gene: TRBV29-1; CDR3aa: SVGGQGVGQPQH
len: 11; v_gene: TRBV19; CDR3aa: ASSPGRSYEQY
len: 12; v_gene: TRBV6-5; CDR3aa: ASSQGLAVYEQY
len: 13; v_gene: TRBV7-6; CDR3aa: ASSLRQGTNTEAF
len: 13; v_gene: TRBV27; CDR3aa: ASSPGTGASYEQY
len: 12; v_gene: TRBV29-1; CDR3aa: SVARGTDNEKLF
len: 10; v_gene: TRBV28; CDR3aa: ASSTRRVEAF